This T cell receptor beta chain derives from a study of blood T cells in healthy people across ages. A second about 7 to 12 cycle PCR used barcoded and J-beta primers. One entry per CDR3 protein, called by TCRdb with MiXCR from the 5' RACE reads. Altogether about 770,000 distinct CDR3 sequences are present, around 42% being singletons, with the ten largest covering roughly 19%. Each sample had at least 6.5 million PBMCs isolated. With regard to this clonotype: Its target is unknown.

Study-level points and caveats: Higher diversity and more naive CD4+ cells were features of long-lived donors, compared to aged donors.

The CDR3 runs to 14 residues. V gave up 5 bases and J gave up 2 bases, with 13 bases separating them. J is TRBJ2-7 and V is TRBV12-3 or TRBV12-4; possible D gene TRBD2, 6 bases. This sequence was found in a man aged 60 to 75 in good health. The sequencing input was blood. In DNA form, the CDR3 reads TGTGCCAGCAGTGGGAGGACATCTACCTACGAGCAGTACTTC. Protein sequence: CASSGRTSTYEQYF.